This passage covers 25 T cell receptor beta chains from one sample sequenced in a study of CD8 T cells in Susac syndrome. RNA, at roughly 0.45 to 1 ug, was reverse transcribed with random hexamers. TCRdb ran MiXCR on the immunoSEQ multiplex PCR reads and lists one entry per CDR3 protein. The sample yields 100,000 or so distinct CDR3 sequences, 85% to 95% seen once. The sample was CD8+ T cells from PBMCs. These receptors all stem from a human donor in good health.

The rearrangement joins TRBV5-1 to TRBJ2-7; D might be TRBD1 (5 bases). Germline V CDR1 and CDR2: SGHRS, YFSETQ. The CDR3 is 18 amino acids. Trimming pared 4 bases from V and 1 base from J, leaving 24 bases between. In nucleotides, the CDR3 is TGCGCCAGCAGCGGAGAATCGACAGTTAAAAGGGAATCCTACGAGCAGTACTTC. Protein product: CASSGESTVKRESYEQYF.

The gene calls are TRBV29-1 and TRBJ2-4, with 7 bases matching TRBD2. The CDR3 extends over 12 amino acids. Germline V gives CDR1 SQVTM, CDR2 ANQGSEA. Trimming cost V 4 bases and J 8 bases; bases outside gene matches: 5. The chain's CDR3 is CSVGSGRDIQYF. The CDR3 nucleotides read TGCAGCGTTGGTAGCGGGCGTGACATTCAGTACTTC.

The chain links TRBV20-1 to TRBJ2-5; 7 bases are shared with TRBD2. This CDR3 region has 12 residues. Germline values: CDR1 DFQATT, CDR2 SNEGSKA (reference sequence). V shed 6 bases and J 5 bases; nucleotides not matched to a gene: 6. The CDR3 coding sequence is TGCAGTGCAACCCTAGCGGAGGAGACCCAGTACTTC. Translated: CSATLAEETQYF.

The chain carries TRBV20-1 and TRBJ2-1; TRBD2 aligns across 8 bases. The CDR3 extends over 16 amino acids. V was clipped by 5 bases and J by 4 bases; unmatched bases: 13. Germline assignment: CDR1 DFQATT and CDR2 SNEGSKA (reference sequence). CDR3 in DNA: TGCAGTGCTTCTACTAACGGGGGGGCTGCGTACAATGAGCAGTTCTTC. This codes for CSASTNGGAAYNEQFF.

The V and J genes are TRBV2 and TRBJ1-1, with D maybe TRBD1 (6 bases). The CDR3 runs to 14 residues. V was trimmed by 3 bases and J by 1 base, leaving 9 bases between them. The V gene's germline CDR1 is SNHLY and CDR2 FYNNEI. CDR3 coding DNA: TGTGCCAGCAGTGAGACAGGCGCGAACACTGAAGCTTTCTTT. Protein: CASSETGANTEAFF.

The rearrangement uses TRBV5-1 and TRBJ1-6; 7 bases fit TRBD1. The CDR3 totals 16 residues. CDR1 is SGHRS, CDR2 YFSETQ, per germline. The V segment lost 0 bases and the J segment 7 bases; nucleotides outside the gene matches: 7. In DNA form, the CDR3 reads TGCGCCAGCAGCTTGGATGGGACAGCGTTAAATTCACCCCTCCACTTT. Amino acids: CASSLDGTALNSPLHF.

This sequence joins TRBV19 and TRBJ1-1; D is uncertain. This CDR3 is 13 amino acids long. The ends were cut back, 3 bases at V and 6 bases at J, with 11 bases in the middle. The germline V gene has CDR1 LNHDA and CDR2 SQIVND (reference sequence). CDR3 protein: CASSISALPEAFF. In DNA form, the CDR3 reads TGTGCCAGTAGTATCAGCGCACTTCCTGAAGCTTTCTTT.

The rearrangement uses TRBV7-2 and TRBJ1-5; D unresolved. This CDR3 is built from 12 residues. CDR1 is SGHTA, CDR2 FQGNSA, per germline. With 5 bases removed from V and 9 bases from J, the gap between germline ends came to 11 bases. This chain's CDR3 is CASSGVQGPQHF. The CDR3 DNA is TGTGCCAGCAGCGGGGTTCAAGGGCCCCAGCATTTT.

The genes are TRBV6-5 and TRBJ2-3, with unresolved D. Deletions cut 3 bases from V and 6 bases from J, with 13 bases between. The CDR3 spans 14 residues. Germline loops: CDR1 MNHEY, CDR2 SVGAGI. This chain's CDR3 is CASSYSGRSDTQYF. As DNA, the CDR3 is TGTGCCAGCAGTTATAGTGGTAGATCCGATACGCAGTATTTT.

The genes are TRBV9 and TRBJ1-6; a possible D gene is TRBD1 (6 bases). Germline-derived CDR1 and CDR2 are SGDLS and YYNGEE. V lost 0 bases and J lost 6, with 13 bases in between. CDR3 length equals 16 residues. As DNA, the CDR3 is TGTGCCAGCAGCGTAGGAAAAGGGACAAGTAATTCACCCCTCCACTTT. Amino acid sequence: CASSVGKGTSNSPLHF.

Remarks on this clonotype: The junction and the germline gene differ at one end; a read error may be behind it. The genes are TRBV12-3 or TRBV12-4 and TRBJ1-3; 7 bases are shared with TRBD1. This CDR3 has 12 residues. CDR3 sequence (DNA): TGTGCCTGCAGGGGGGCTGGAAACACCATATATTTT. Translated, it gives CACRGAGNTIYF.

The V gene is TRBV19, the J gene TRBJ2-2; D is uncertain. Trimming pared 9 bases from V and 7 bases from J, leaving 21 bases between. The germline gives CDR1 LNHDA, CDR2 SQIVND (reference sequence). The length of the CDR3 is 15 residues. The CDR3 region is CASTTVEGHVGELFF. The CDR3 DNA follows: TGTGCCAGCACCACCGTCGAAGGGCATGTCGGGGAGCTGTTTTTT.

The chain is built from TRBV13 and TRBJ2-7, with 9 positions matching TRBD2. Germline CDR1 is PRHDT and CDR2 is FYEKMQ (reference sequence). V was clipped by 3 bases and J by 1 base; unmatched bases: 4. The CDR3 is 15 residues long. The CDR3 sequence is CASSLASGASYEQYF. CDR3 nucleotide sequence: TGTGCCAGCAGCTTGGCTAGCGGGGCGTCCTACGAGCAGTACTTC.

This clonotype occurred once. The J gene is TRBJ2-1, the V gene TRBV20-1, with 7 bases fitting TRBD2. Germline lookup yields CDR1 DFQATT and CDR2 SNEGSKA (reference sequence). Trimming removed 3 bases from V and 0 bases from J; junction bases left unmatched: 8. The CDR3 runs 16 residues. The CDR3 reads CSARGGTQSSYNEQFF. The DNA for the CDR3 is TGCAGTGCTAGGGGAGGGACTCAGAGCTCCTACAATGAGCAGTTCTTC.

The chain employs TRBV10-3 and TRBJ2-2, with 7 bases aligning to TRBD2. With V trimmed by 8 bases and J by 4 bases, 7 bases remained unmatched. Germline V gene data show CDR1 as ENHRY and CDR2 as SYGVKD. CDR3 length: 14 residues. The CDR3 DNA reads as TGTGCCATCCGAACTAGCGCAGGCACCGGGGAGCTGTTTTTT. This translates into CAIRTSAGTGELFF.

The chain employs TRBV3-1 and TRBJ1-5; D is undetermined. V was pared by 1 base and J by 0 bases, with 7 bases between. The CDR3 totals 15 residues. The germline V gene has CDR1 LGHDT and CDR2 YNNKEL (reference sequence). The CDR3 DNA reads TGTGCCAGCAGCCAAGGGAGGAATAGCAATCAGCCCCAGCATTTT. It codes for CASSQGRNSNQPQHF.

This chain connects TRBV7-2 to TRBJ2-1; D is unclear. Germline loops: CDR1 SGHTA, CDR2 FQGNSA. The V and J ends lost 5 bases and 7 bases respectively, with 18 bases between them. This CDR3 region has 15 residues. DNA of the CDR3: TGTGCCAGCAGCGATAAAATTGGGGTTGGAAATGAGCAGTTCTTC. This translates into CASSDKIGVGNEQFF. Supplemented by reference TRBV7-2 and TRBJ2-1, the full variable domain reads GAGVSQSPSNKVTEKGKDVELRCDPISGHTALYWYRQSLGQGLEFLIYFQGNSAPDKSGLPSDRFSAERTGGSVSTLTIQRTQQEDSAVYLCASSDKIGVGNEQFFGPGTRLTVL.

The chain couples TRBV11-1 to TRBJ2-2; the D gene is possibly TRBD2 (6 bases). With 5 bases removed from V and 0 bases from J, the gap between germline ends came to 13 bases. CDR1 and CDR2 (germline): SGHAT, FQDESV (reference sequence). The CDR3 is 16 residues long. For the CDR3, the DNA is TGTGCCAGCAGCCCACCGGGACTCACGAACACCGGGGAGCTGTTTTTT. Translating it yields CASSPPGLTNTGELFF.

The sample holds one count of this clonotype. V and J are TRBV20-1 and TRBJ2-5; D may be TRBD2 (7 bases). V was pared by 0 bases and J by 7 bases, with 15 bases between. In germline, CDR1 is DFQATT, CDR2 SNEGSKA (reference sequence). The length of the CDR3 is 14 residues. The CDR3 nucleotides are TGCAGTGCTAGAGAAGGGGGGGATTGGGGGACCCAGTACTTC. Amino acid sequence: CSAREGGDWGTQYF.

The chain couples TRBV29-1 to TRBJ2-3; 8 nucleotides align to TRBD1. V shed 4 bases and J 7 bases; nucleotides not matched to a gene: 4. Germline assignment: CDR1 SQVTM and CDR2 ANQGSEA. The CDR3 sequence is 12 residues long. CDR3 region: CSVVRGLNTQYF. The CDR3 DNA reads as TGCAGCGTTGTCAGGGGGCTGAATACGCAGTATTTT.

This clonotype has just one count. The chain recombines TRBV6-5 with TRBJ2-2; 7 bases agree with TRBD1. The V segment lost 5 bases and the J segment 1 base; nucleotides outside the gene matches: 4. CDR1 and CDR2 (germline): MNHEY, SVGAGI. The CDR3 has 15 residues. The CDR3 region has the DNA TGTGCCAGCAGTCCGACAGGGCGGAACACCGGGGAGCTGTTTTTT. The encoded protein is CASSPTGRNTGELFF.

This clonotype was detected only once. The chain links TRBV18 to TRBJ2-5; no clear D gene. Trimming removed 2 bases from V and 2 bases from J, with 12 bases in between. The V gene's germline CDR1 is KGHSH and CDR2 LQKENI. The CDR3 sequence is 15 residues long. The CDR3 bases are TGTGCCAGCTCACCAGGGAAAGGGTCACAAGAGACCCAGTACTTC. It codes for CASSPGKGSQETQYF. Full variable domain (outside the CDR3, taken from reference TRBV18 and TRBJ2-5): NAGVMQNPRHLVRRRGQEARLRCSPMKGHSHVYWYRQLPEEGLKFMVYLQKENIIDESGMPKERFSAEFPKEGPSILRIQQVVRGDSAAYFCASSPGKGSQETQYFGPGTRLLVL.

This clonotype was observed a few times. V is TRBV20-1 and J is TRBJ2-4, with 7 bases matching TRBD1. Trimming at V came to 6 bases and at J to 6 bases, leaving 5 bases not matched to a gene. The germline CDR1 and CDR2 sequences are DFQATT and SNEGSKA (reference sequence). The CDR3 covers 12 residues. In DNA, the CDR3 is TGCAGTGCCCGGGGACAGACAAACATTCAGTACTTC. It is translated as CSARGQTNIQYF.

The rearrangement links TRBV5-1 to TRBJ1-4; TRBD1 agrees at 8 bases. Germline CDR1 and CDR2: SGHRS and YFSETQ. CDR3 length equals 16 residues. The trim removed 4 bases at V and 10 bases at J, leaving 15 bases unmatched. Here the CDR3 reads CASSPPGQGEAGKLFF. The DNA of the CDR3 is TGCGCCAGCAGCCCACCCGGACAGGGCGAAGCGGGAAAACTGTTTTTT. Full variable domain (remainder filled in from reference TRBV5-1 and TRBJ1-4): KAGVTQTPRYLIKTRGQQVTLSCSPISGHRSVSWYQQTPGQGLQFLFEYFSETQRNKGNFPGRFSGRQFSNSRSEMNVSTLELGDSALYLCASSPPGQGEAGKLFFGSGTQLSVL.

The chain employs TRBV24-1 and TRBJ1-5; D unclear. Looked up from germline, CDR1 is KGHDR and CDR2 is SFDVKD. This CDR3 spans 12 amino acids. Trimming stripped 3 bases from V and 7 bases from J, with 6 bases between. Here the CDR3 reads CATSDTGQPQHF. As DNA, the CDR3 is TGTGCCACCAGTGATACTGGCCAGCCCCAGCATTTT.